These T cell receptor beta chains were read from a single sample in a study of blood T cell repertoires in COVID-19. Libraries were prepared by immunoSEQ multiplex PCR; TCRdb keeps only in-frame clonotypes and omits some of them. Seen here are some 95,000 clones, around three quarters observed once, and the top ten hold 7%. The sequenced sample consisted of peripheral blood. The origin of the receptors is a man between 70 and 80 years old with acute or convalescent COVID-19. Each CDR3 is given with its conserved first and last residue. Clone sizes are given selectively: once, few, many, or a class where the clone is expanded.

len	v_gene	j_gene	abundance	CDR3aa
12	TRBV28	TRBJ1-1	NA	CASSEAGTEAFF
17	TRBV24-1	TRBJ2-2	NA	CATSESTAPGATGELFF
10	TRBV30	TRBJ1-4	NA	CAWSGEKLFF
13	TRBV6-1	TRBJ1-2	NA	CASSETGGYGYTF
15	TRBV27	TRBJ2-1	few	CASSFGTGSYNEQFF
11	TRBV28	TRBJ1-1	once	CASSRQGRAFF
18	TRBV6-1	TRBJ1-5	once	CASSELGQGGGSNQPQHF
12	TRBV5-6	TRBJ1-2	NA	CASSPLDRGYTF
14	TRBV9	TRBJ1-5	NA	CASSAGEGNQPQHF
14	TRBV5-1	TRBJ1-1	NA	CASSTDGMNTEAFF
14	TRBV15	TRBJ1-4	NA	CATLRVGPNEKLFF